The present T cell receptor beta chain was sequenced within a study of blood T cell repertoires in COVID-19. Across the study: Acute and convalescent COVID-19 samples came from the United States, Italy and Spain. The analysed material was cDNA or gDNA that came from T cells, B-cell-depleted T cells, or PBMCs.

In the study's own analysis: Estimated nucleated cell counts came from reference gene primer amplification. Sequencing was performed with immunoSEQ multiplex PCR; in TCRdb, only in-frame clones are kept and a portion is missing. That table furnishes V, J and clone size, whereas the DNA furnished D and trimming. The sample lists roughly 350,000 clones, 85% to 90% occurring once. V shed 2 bases, J shed 3 bases, and the junction held 5 bases outside the gene matches. CDR3 length equals 17 residues. Germline CDR1 SGHNT, CDR2 YENEEA. The J gene is TRBJ2-2, the V gene TRBV11-3, with 11 bases identical to TRBD2. The sequenced sample consisted of peripheral blood. The receptor was derived from a woman aged 45-59 years with COVID-19, enrolled during active disease. Here the CDR3 DNA reads TGTGCCAGCAGCTTACTGACTAGCGGGACGTACACCGGGGAGCTGTTTTTT. It encodes CASSLLTSGTYTGELFF.